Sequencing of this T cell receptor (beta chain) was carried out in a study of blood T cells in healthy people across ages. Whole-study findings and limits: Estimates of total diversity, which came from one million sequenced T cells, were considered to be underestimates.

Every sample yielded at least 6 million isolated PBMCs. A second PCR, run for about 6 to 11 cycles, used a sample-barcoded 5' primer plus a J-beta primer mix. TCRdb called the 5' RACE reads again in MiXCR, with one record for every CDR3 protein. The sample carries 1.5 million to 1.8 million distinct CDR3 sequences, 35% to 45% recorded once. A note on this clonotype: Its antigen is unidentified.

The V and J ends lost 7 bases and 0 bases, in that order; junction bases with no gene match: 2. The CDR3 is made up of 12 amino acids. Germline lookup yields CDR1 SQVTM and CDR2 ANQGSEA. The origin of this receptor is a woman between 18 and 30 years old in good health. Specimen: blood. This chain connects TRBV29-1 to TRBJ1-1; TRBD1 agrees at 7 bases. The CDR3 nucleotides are TGCAGCGGGGGACAGTTGAACACTGAAGCTTTCTTT. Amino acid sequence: CSGGQLNTEAFF.